This T cell receptor beta chain was obtained from a study of blood T cell repertoires in COVID-19. Study overall: COVID-19 samples, acute and convalescent, were from the United States, Italy and Spain. PBMCs, B-cell-depleted T cells, or T cells provided the cDNA or gDNA that made up the material.

This table comes from immunoSEQ multiplex PCR, and its TCRdb copy is limited to in-frame clones, with some not included. Here the sample spans about 75,000 clones, around 80% being singletons. The clonotype comes from a woman aged 45 to 65 with acute or convalescent COVID-19. Sequences were obtained from peripheral blood.

CDR3 loop: CASSSPRETQYF. CDR3 DNA sequence: TGTGCCAGCAGCTCCCCCCGGGAGACCCAGTACTTC. The chain is built from TRBV9 and TRBJ2-5; no clear D. Per the germline V gene, CDR1 is SGDLS and CDR2 is YYNGEE. V was clipped by 4 bases and J by 5 bases, with 9 bases between them. The CDR3 loop spans 12 amino acids.